These 21 T cell receptor beta chains originate from one sample sequenced in a study of blood T cell repertoires in COVID-19. Clones were sequenced by immunoSEQ multiplex PCR, and TCRdb holds only the in-frame ones, with some missing. The table records 180,000 or so clones, about 89% of them present only once. Sequencing used peripheral blood. All receptors come from a man between 65 and 85 years old with acute or convalescent COVID-19.

The chain is built from TRBV6-4 and TRBJ1-5; the D is unclear. This CDR3 is built from 13 residues. CDR1 MRHNA and CDR2 SNTAGT come from the germline V gene. Trimming stripped 6 bases from V and 1 base from J, with 7 bases between. CDR3 region: CASSQVSNQPQHF. The DNA of the CDR3 is TGTGCCAGCAGCCAGGTAAGCAATCAGCCCCAGCATTTT.

This chain links TRBV18 with TRBJ2-7; 9 bases are shared with TRBD1. Unmatched junction bases numbered 2, after V lost 3 bases and J lost 2 bases. This CDR3 spans 14 amino acids. Germline V gives CDR1 KGHSH, CDR2 LQKENI. CDR3 protein: CASSPGQGPYEQYF. The CDR3 coding sequence is TGTGCCAGCTCACCGGGACAGGGTCCCTACGAGCAGTACTTC.

Of note for this clone: The limits of the CDR3 on the DNA are not certain, so only TCRdb's listed CDR3 is given. This CDR3 is CASILGQGANNYGYTF. The rearrangement uses TRBV28 and TRBJ1-2; TRBD1 reflects the table's D call only, with no check against the DNA. Germline assignment: CDR1 MDHEN and CDR2 SYDVKM. The CDR3 has 16 amino acids, counting both end residues.

V usage is TRBV5-5 and J usage is TRBJ1-3; D is undetermined. V dropped 0 bases and J dropped 0 bases, with 7 bases sitting between them. Germline V CDR1 and CDR2: SGHKS, YYEKEE (reference sequence). This CDR3 contains 15 residues. The CDR3 DNA sequence: TGTGCCAGCAGCTTGGAACAGAACTCTGGAAACACCATATATTTT. Its protein product is CASSLEQNSGNTIYF.

The rearrangement links TRBV9 to TRBJ1-1; D is undetermined. CDR3 length: 13 residues. The V gene's germline CDR1 is SGDLS and CDR2 YYNGEE. Trimming removed 0 bases at V and 8 bases at J, with 11 bases between. This CDR3 is CASSVGGQTEAFF. CDR3 DNA: TGTGCCAGCAGCGTAGGAGGGCAGACGGAAGCTTTCTTT.

The gene calls are TRBV29-1 and TRBJ2-3, with 9 bases lining up with TRBD2. CDR1 and CDR2 from the germline V gene are SQVTM and ANQGSEA. Trimming took 3 bases from V and 3 from J; bases not matched to a gene: 4. The CDR3 contains 14 residues. CDR3 sequence (DNA): TGCAGCGTTGAGTTAGCGGGAGTTACAGATACGCAGTATTTT. Translation gives CSVELAGVTDTQYF.

The V call is TRBV30, the J call TRBJ1-5; D call uncertain. From germline, CDR1 is GTSNPN and CDR2 SVGIG (reference sequence). The CDR3 loop spans 14 amino acids. Here the CDR3 reads CAIREGYSNQPQHF. The CDR3 DNA sequence: TGTGCTATTCGGGAGGGCTATAGCAATCAGCCCCAGCATTTT.

The chain is built from TRBV7-2 and TRBJ2-7; possible D gene TRBD1, 6 bases. The CDR3 length is 15 residues. The ends were cut back, 5 bases at V and 6 bases at J, with 20 bases in the middle. Per the germline V gene, CDR1 is SGHTA and CDR2 is FQGNSA. The CDR3 sequence: CASSLGQIGLLEQYF. In DNA, the CDR3 is TGTGCCAGCAGCCTGGGACAAATAGGCCTCCTCGAGCAGTACTTC.

The chain employs TRBV28 and TRBJ1-4; D is ambiguous. V lost 5 bases to trimming and J lost 8 bases, with 18 bases between them. The CDR3 spans 15 residues. CDR1 MDHEN and CDR2 SYDVKM come from the germline V gene. CDR3 amino acids: CASSTLDWVGEKLFF. The CDR3 bases are TGTGCCAGCAGTACCTTGGACTGGGTAGGGGAAAAACTGTTTTTT.

The chain joins TRBV19 to TRBJ2-1; 8 nucleotides agree with TRBD1. Trimming removed 5 bases from V and 12 bases from J; junction bases left unmatched: 18. CDR1 and CDR2 (germline): LNHDA, SQIVND (reference sequence). The CDR3 loop spans 16 amino acids. This CDR3 is CASSSEGTGSNDGQFF. In DNA, the CDR3 is TGTGCCAGTAGTTCGGAGGGGACAGGATCCAATGATGGGCAGTTCTTC.

The genes are TRBV30 and TRBJ2-7; TRBD2 might be the D (6 bases). CDR3 size: 14 residues. Trimming removed 0 bases at V and 2 bases at J, with 11 bases between. Germline V CDR1 and CDR2: GTSNPN, SVGIG (reference sequence). The CDR3 loop reads CAWSVPGVPYEQYF. DNA of the CDR3: TGTGCCTGGAGTGTCCCGGGAGTCCCCTACGAGCAGTACTTC.

The rearrangement links TRBV29-1 to TRBJ1-5; D call uncertain. CDR1 is SQVTM and CDR2 is ANQGSEA in the germline V gene. The CDR3 spans 12 residues. V lost 4 bases and J 4 bases, leaving 8 bases between the germline ends. The CDR3 spells CSVGQVNQPQHF. The CDR3, as DNA: TGCAGCGTTGGCCAGGTTAATCAGCCCCAGCATTTT. The full variable domain, rest sourced from reference TRBV29-1 and TRBJ1-5, is SAVISQKPSRDICQRGTSLTIQCQVDSQVTMMFWYRQQPGQSLTLIATANQGSEATYESGFVIDKFPISRPNLTFSTLTVSNMSPEDSSIYLCSVGQVNQPQHFGDGTRLSIL.

The CDR3, as DNA: TGTGCCAGCTCACAGACAGGGATGCATGATTCACCCCTCCACTTT. It encodes CASSQTGMHDSPLHF. The chain has TRBV18 and TRBJ1-6, with 7 bases fitting TRBD1. CDR1 is KGHSH and CDR2 is LQKENI in the germline V gene. This CDR3 spans 15 amino acids. Trimming at V came to 4 bases and at J to 8 bases, leaving 8 bases not matched to a gene. The complete variable domain, with remaining parts taken from reference TRBV18 and TRBJ1-6, reads NAGVMQNPRHLVRRRGQEARLRCSPMKGHSHVYWYRQLPEEGLKFMVYLQKENIIDESGMPKERFSAEFPKEGPSILRIQQVVRGDSAAYFCASSQTGMHDSPLHFGNGTRLTVT.

This chain links TRBV3-1 (or the pseudogene TRBV3-2) with TRBJ2-4; D remains unclear. V was cut by 3 bases and J by 3 bases, with 9 bases left in between. The CDR3 is 14 residues long. Germline CDR1 and CDR2: LGHDT and YNNKEL (reference sequence). The CDR3 protein is CASSHMQYKNIQYF. The CDR3 DNA sequence: TGTGCCAGCAGCCATATGCAGTACAAAAACATTCAGTACTTC.

The chain recombines TRBV6-5 with TRBJ2-7; 8 nucleotides agree with TRBD2. Germline V lookup: CDR1 MNHEY, CDR2 SVGAGI. The CDR3 is 15 residues long. V lost 6 bases, J lost 5 bases, and 12 bases stayed unmatched. For the CDR3, the DNA is TGTGCCAGCAGGGGACTAGGGAGAGGGGACCACGAGCAGTACTTC. The encoded protein is CASRGLGRGDHEQYF.

The rearrangement links TRBV28 to TRBJ1-2; tentatively, D is TRBD1 (5 bases). This CDR3 spans 13 amino acids. V lost 3 bases to trimming and J lost 8 bases, with 13 bases between them. The germline V gene encodes CDR1 MDHEN and CDR2 SYDVKM. CDR3 coding DNA: TGTGCCAGCAGTTTTTCAGGGAACTGGGGCTACACCTTC. Translation gives CASSFSGNWGYTF.

The chain carries TRBV19 and TRBJ1-6, with a weak D call TRBD1 (6 bases). The germline V and J ends were trimmed by 6 bases and 8 bases, with 8 bases remaining between them. Germline assignment: CDR1 LNHDA and CDR2 SQIVND (reference sequence). The CDR3 runs to 12 residues. In DNA form, the CDR3 reads TGTGCCAGTAGAGGGGGATATTCACCCCTCCACTTT. It translates to CASRGGYSPLHF.

The chain couples TRBV7-3 to TRBJ1-1; TRBD1 matches 8 bases. Losses at the gene ends were 5 bases for V and 11 bases for J; bases not matched to a gene: 13. This CDR3 is built from 14 residues. Germline loops: CDR1 SGHTA, CDR2 FQGTGA. Written as DNA, the CDR3 is TGTGCCAGCAGCCAACTCGGGACAGGTCAAGAGGCTTTCTTT. Amino acids: CASSQLGTGQEAFF.

This clone was detected only a few times. V usage is TRBV29-1 and J usage is TRBJ2-2, with TRBD1 identical over 7 bases. The CDR3 is made up of 13 amino acids. J was trimmed by 3 bases and V by 4 bases; bases with no gene match: 2. The V gene's germline CDR1 is SQVTM and CDR2 ANQGSEA. The CDR3 DNA follows: TGCAGCGTTGGACAGGGCTACACCGGGGAGCTGTTTTTT. Translation: CSVGQGYTGELFF.

This clone came up once. This sequence joins TRBV7-2 and TRBJ2-2, with D unclear. Germline-derived CDR1 and CDR2 are SGHTA and FQGNSA. This CDR3 is 15 amino acids long. Trimming stripped 1 base from V and 3 bases from J, with 9 bases between. CDR3 DNA sequence: TGTGCCAGCAGCTTAGGCCCATCGGACACCGGGGAGCTGTTTTTT. Translation gives CASSLGPSDTGELFF.

The chain carries TRBV11-3 and TRBJ2-2; D is uncertain. This CDR3 has 12 residues. Trimming cost V 5 bases and J 1 base, with 2 bases left between them. The V gene's germline CDR1 is SGHNT and CDR2 YENEEA. The CDR3 sequence is CASSRNTGELFF. The CDR3 DNA is TGTGCCAGCAGCCGGAACACCGGGGAGCTGTTTTTT.